This entry is about one TCR beta chain. The antigen is unknown. The CDR3 length is 15 residues. Trimming took off 3 bases at V and 6 bases at J, with 19 bases between the two ends. Germline CDR1 reads SGHNT; CDR2 reads YYREEE (reference sequence). This entry is derived from a study of a mutant IDH1 vaccine in newly diagnosed glioma. On the study more broadly: Visit V12 happened at week 35; visit V13 happened at week 47.

This sample's time point: week 35, safety follow-up. Mutant IDH1 20-mer peptide, at 300 ug, made up each vaccine dose, with topical imiquimod. The donors' diagnosis was new WHO grade 3 or 4 astrocytoma that was IDH1-mutant and ATRX-lost. The protocol was immunoSEQ multiplex PCR, while the TCRdb copy is restricted to in-frame clones and leaves out a portion. The table includes 50,000 to 70,000 clones, 74% detected once. The chain links TRBV5-4 to TRBJ2-7, with D tentatively TRBD2 (6 bases). Sample: PBMCs, taken from a glioma patient whose treatment included an IDH1 peptide vaccine. The receptor was isolated from a man aged 50 or older with glioma. The CDR3 sequence is CASSSSGTAPGEQYF. The CDR3 DNA follows: TGTGCCAGCAGCTCCTCCGGGACTGCCCCAGGCGAGCAGTACTTC.